This T cell receptor (beta chain) was retrieved from a study of sequential checkpoint blockade in melanoma. Whole-study context: Both treatment sequences were followed by maintenance nivolumab.

This table comes from immunoSEQ multiplex PCR, and its TCRdb copy is limited to in-frame clones, with some not included. The sample includes 15,000 to 25,000 clones, around four fifths seen only once; the top ten take roughly 56%. The sample's treatment: randomized to nivolumab then ipilimumab (arm A) or the reverse (arm B). Sorted cells were live CD3+CD8+, lacking CD19 and CD56, from PBMCs. The origin of this receptor is a human donor with melanoma. This specimen was CD8+ T cells sorted from blood (inferred from file names), taken from a patient given nivolumab and ipilimumab in sequence.

CDR3 amino acids: CASRKMTGGNNQPQHF. DNA for the CDR3: TGTGCCAGCAGAAAAATGACAGGGGGTAATAATCAGCCCCAGCATTTT. The chain uses TRBV27 and TRBJ1-5; 9 bases are a match to TRBD1. The CDR3 contains 16 residues. Trimming removed 6 bases from V and 4 bases from J; junction bases left unmatched: 10. The germline gives CDR1 MNHEY, CDR2 SMNVEV (reference sequence).